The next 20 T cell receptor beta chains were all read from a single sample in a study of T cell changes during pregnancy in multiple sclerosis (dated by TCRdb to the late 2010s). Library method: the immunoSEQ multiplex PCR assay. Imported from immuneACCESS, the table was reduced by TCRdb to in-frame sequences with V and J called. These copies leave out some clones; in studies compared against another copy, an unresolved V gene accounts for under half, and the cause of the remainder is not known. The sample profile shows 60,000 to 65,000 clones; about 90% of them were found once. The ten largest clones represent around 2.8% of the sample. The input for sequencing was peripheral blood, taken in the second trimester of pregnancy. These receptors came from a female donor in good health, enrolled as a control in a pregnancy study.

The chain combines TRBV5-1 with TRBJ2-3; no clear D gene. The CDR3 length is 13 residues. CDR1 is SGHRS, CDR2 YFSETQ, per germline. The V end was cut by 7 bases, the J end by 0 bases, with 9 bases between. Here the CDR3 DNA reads TGCGCCAGCGCCAACATTAGCACAGATACGCAGTATTTT. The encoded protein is CASANISTDTQYF.

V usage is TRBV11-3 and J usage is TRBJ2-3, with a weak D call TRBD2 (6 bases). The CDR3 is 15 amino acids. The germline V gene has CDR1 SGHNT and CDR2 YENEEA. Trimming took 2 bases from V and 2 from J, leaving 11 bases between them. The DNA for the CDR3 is TGTGCCAGCAGCTTATCGGCGGGGCCCACAGATACGCAGTATTTT. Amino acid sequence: CASSLSAGPTDTQYF. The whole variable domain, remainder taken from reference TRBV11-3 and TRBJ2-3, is EAGVVQSPRYKIIEKKQPVAFWCNPISGHNTLYWYLQNLGQGPELLIRYENEEAVDDSQLPKDRFSAERLKGVDSTLKIQPAELGDSAVYLCASSLSAGPTDTQYFGPGTRLTVL.

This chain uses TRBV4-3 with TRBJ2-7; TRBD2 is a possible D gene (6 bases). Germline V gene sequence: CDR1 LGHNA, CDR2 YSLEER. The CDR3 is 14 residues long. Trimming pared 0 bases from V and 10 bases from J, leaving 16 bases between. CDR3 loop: CASSQDQEGRIQYF. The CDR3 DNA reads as TGCGCCAGCAGCCAAGATCAGGAGGGTAGGATTCAGTACTTC.

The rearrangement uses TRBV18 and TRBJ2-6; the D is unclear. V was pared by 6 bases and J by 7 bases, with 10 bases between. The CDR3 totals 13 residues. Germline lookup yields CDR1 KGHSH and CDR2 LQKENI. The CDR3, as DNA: TGTGCCAGCTCCCCAAATACAGCCAACGTCCTGACTTTC. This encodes CASSPNTANVLTF.

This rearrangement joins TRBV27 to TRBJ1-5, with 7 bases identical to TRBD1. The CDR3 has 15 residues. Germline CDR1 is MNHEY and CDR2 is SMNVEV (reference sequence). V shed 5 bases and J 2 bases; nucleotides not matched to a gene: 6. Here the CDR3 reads CASSRQGEGNQPQHF. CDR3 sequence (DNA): TGTGCCAGCAGTCGTCAGGGGGAGGGCAATCAGCCCCAGCATTTT.

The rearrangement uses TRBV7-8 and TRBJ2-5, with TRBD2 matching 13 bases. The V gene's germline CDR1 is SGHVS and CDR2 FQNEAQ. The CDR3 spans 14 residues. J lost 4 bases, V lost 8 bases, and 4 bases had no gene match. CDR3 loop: CASRRTSGRETQYF. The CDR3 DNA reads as TGTGCCAGCCGACGGACTAGCGGGAGAGAGACCCAGTACTTC.

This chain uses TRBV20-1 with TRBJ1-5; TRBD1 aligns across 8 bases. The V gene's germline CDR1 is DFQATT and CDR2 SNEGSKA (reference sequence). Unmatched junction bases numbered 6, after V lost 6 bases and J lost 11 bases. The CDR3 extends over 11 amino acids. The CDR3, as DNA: TGCAGTGCGACAGGGGAAGGGGCCCAGCATTTT. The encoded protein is CSATGEGAQHF.

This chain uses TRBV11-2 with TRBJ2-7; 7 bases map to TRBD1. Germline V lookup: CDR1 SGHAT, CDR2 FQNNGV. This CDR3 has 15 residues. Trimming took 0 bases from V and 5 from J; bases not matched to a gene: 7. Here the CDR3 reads CASSLEILTGNEQYF. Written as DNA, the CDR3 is TGTGCCAGCAGCTTAGAAATATTGACAGGGAACGAGCAGTACTTC. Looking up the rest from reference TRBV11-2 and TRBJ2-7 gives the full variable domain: EAGVAQSPRYKIIEKRQSVAFWCNPISGHATLYWYQQILGQGPKLLIQFQNNGVVDDSQLPKDRFSAERLKGVDSTLKIQPAKLEDSAVYLCASSLEILTGNEQYFGPGTRLTVT.

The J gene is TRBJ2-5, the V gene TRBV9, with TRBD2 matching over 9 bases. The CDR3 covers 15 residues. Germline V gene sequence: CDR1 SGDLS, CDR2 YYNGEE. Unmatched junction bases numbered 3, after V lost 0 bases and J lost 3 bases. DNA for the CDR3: TGTGCCAGCAGCGTAGACTGGACTAGCGAAGAGACCCAGTACTTC. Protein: CASSVDWTSEETQYF.

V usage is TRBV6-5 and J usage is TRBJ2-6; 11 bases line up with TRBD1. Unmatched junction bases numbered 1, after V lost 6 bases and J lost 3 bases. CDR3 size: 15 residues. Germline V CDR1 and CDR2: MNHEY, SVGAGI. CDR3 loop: CASRDRGLGANVLTF. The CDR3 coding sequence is TGTGCCAGCAGGGACAGGGGGCTTGGGGCCAACGTCCTGACTTTC.

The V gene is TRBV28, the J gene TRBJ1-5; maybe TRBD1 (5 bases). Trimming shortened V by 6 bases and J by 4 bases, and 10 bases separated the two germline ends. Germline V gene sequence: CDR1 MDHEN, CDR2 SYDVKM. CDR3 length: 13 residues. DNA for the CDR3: TGTGCCAGCAGCACAGGTGGTAATCAGCCCCAGCATTTT. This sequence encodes CASSTGGNQPQHF.

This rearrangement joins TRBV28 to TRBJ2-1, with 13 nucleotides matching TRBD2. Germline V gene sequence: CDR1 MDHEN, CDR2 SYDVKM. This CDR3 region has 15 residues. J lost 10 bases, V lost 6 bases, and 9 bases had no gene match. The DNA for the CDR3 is TGTGCCAGCAGGTTCGGACTAGCGGGAGTTAGGGAGCAGTTCTTC. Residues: CASRFGLAGVREQFF.

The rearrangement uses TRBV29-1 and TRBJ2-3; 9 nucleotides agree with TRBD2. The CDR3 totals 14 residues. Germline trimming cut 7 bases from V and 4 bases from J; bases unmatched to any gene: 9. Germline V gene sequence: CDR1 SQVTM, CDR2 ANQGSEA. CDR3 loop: CSALARTSADTQYF. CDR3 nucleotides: TGCAGCGCCTTGGCCAGGACTAGCGCAGATACGCAGTATTTT.

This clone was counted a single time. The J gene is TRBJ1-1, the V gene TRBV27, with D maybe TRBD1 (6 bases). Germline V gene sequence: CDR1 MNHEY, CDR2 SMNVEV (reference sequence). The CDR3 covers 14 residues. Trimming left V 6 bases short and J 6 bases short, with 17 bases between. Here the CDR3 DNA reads TGTGCCAGCAGGATTGCACAGGGTAGACCTGAAGCTTTCTTT. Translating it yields CASRIAQGRPEAFF.

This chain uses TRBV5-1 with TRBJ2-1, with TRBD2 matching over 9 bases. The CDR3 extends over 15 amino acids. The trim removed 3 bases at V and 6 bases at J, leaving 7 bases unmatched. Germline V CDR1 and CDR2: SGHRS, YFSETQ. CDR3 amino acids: CASSSVAGEVNEQFF. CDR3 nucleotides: TGCGCCAGCAGCTCCGTAGCGGGAGAAGTCAATGAGCAGTTCTTC.

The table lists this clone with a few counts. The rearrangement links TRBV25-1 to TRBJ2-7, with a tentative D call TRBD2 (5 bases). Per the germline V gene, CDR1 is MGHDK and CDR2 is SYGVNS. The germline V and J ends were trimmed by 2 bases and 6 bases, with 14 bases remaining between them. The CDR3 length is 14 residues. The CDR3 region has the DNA TGTGCCAGCAGTGAACTTGTCCGGGGTGGCGAGCAGTACTTC. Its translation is CASSELVRGGEQYF.

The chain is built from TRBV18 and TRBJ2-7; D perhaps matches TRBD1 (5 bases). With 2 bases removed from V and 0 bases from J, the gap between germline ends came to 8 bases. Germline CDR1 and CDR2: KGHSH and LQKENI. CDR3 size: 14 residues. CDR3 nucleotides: TGTGCCAGCTCACCATCGACAGTCTCCTACGAGCAGTACTTC. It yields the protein CASSPSTVSYEQYF.

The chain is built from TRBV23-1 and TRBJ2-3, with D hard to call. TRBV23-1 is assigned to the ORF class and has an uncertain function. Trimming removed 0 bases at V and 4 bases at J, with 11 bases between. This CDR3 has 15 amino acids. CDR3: CASSQSANAADTQYF. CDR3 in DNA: TGCGCCAGCAGTCAATCAGCCAACGCGGCAGATACGCAGTATTTT.

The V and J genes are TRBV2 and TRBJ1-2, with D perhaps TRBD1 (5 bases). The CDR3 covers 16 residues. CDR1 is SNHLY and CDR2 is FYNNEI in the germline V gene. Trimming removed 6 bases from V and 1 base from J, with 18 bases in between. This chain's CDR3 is CASSPGQGTINYGYTF. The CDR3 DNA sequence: TGTGCCAGCAGCCCCGGGCAGGGAACCATTAACTATGGCTACACCTTC.

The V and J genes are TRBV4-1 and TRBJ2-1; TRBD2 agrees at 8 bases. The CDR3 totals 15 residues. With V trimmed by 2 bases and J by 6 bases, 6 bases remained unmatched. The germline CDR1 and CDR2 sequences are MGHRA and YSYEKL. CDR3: CASSQLERGFNEQFF. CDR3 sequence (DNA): TGCGCCAGCAGCCAATTAGAGCGGGGGTTCAATGAGCAGTTCTTC.